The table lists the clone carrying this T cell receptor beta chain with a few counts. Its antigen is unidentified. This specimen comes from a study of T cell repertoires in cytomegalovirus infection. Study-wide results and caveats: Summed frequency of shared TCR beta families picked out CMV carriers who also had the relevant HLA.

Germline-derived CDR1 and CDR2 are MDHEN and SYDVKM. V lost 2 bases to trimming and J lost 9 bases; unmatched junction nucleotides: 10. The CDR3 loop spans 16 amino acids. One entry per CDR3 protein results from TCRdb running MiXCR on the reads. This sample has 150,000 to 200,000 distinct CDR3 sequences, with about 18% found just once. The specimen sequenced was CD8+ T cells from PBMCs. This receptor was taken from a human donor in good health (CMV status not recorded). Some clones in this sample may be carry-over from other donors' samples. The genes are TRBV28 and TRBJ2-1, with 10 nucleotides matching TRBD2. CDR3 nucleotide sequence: TGTGCCAGCAGTTTAACTCTGAGCGGGGGGGCAGGTGAGCAGTTCTTC. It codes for CASSLTLSGGAGEQFF. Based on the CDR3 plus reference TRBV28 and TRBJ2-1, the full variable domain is DVKVTQSSRYLVKRTGEKVFLECVQDMDHENMFWYRQDPGLGLRLIYFSYDVKMKEKGDIPEGYSVSREKKERFSLILESASTNQTSMYLCASSLTLSGGAGEQFFGPGTRLTVL.